Shown below are 17 T cell receptor beta chains from a single sample sequenced in a study of blood T cell repertoires in COVID-19. TCRdb keeps only in-frame clones here, not all; method: immunoSEQ multiplex PCR. The repertoire holds a few hundred thousand clones, with roughly 87% as singletons. Source material: peripheral blood. These receptors were taken from a man between 18 and 35 years old with active or convalescent COVID-19.

This clone has only one observation. This chain connects TRBV2 to TRBJ1-5; unclear D gene. V shed 7 bases and J shed 8 bases, with 18 bases lying between them. The germline V gene has CDR1 SNHLY and CDR2 FYNNEI. The CDR3 has 14 amino acids. The CDR3 nucleotides are TGTGCCAGCACCATGGCGGGGTTCGGGGAGCCCCAGCATTTT. Translating gives CASTMAGFGEPQHF.

The chain carries TRBV19 and TRBJ2-1; 9 bases align to TRBD2. From germline, CDR1 is LNHDA and CDR2 SQIVND (reference sequence). CDR3 length: 13 amino acids. Losses at the gene ends were 5 bases for V and 8 bases for J; bases not matched to a gene: 4. CDR3 coding DNA: TGTGCCAGTAGTCCTAGCGGGGTATATGAGCAGTTCTTC. Translation: CASSPSGVYEQFF.

This clone was observed a few times. This rearrangement joins TRBV5-8 to TRBJ1-5; D may be TRBD1 (5 bases). V lost 2 bases, J lost 6 bases, and 18 bases lay in between. The CDR3 is 16 amino acids. Germline CDR1 and CDR2: SGHTS and YDEGEE. The CDR3: CASSFEKGQGLQPQHF. CDR3 coding DNA: TGTGCCAGCAGCTTCGAAAAAGGGCAGGGACTTCAGCCCCAGCATTTT.

The chain recombines TRBV14 with TRBJ1-5, with unresolved D. Germline lookup yields CDR1 SGHDN and CDR2 FVKESK. Deletions cut 1 base from V and 6 bases from J, with 13 bases between. The CDR3 is made up of 15 amino acids. The CDR3 DNA is TGTGCCAGCAGCCAAGGACCAGGTCGGGGTCAGCCCCAGCATTTT. It specifies CASSQGPGRGQPQHF.

This clone occurred once. This rearrangement joins TRBV7-3 to TRBJ2-1; TRBD2 matches at 7 bases. The CDR3 has 16 residues. V was pared by 1 base and J by 0 bases, with 3 bases of the junction left unmatched. The germline gives CDR1 SGHTA, CDR2 FQGTGA. The CDR3, as DNA: TGTGCCAGCAGCTTAATGGGCGGGAGCTCCTACAATGAGCAGTTCTTC. It translates to CASSLMGGSSYNEQFF. The complete variable domain, with remaining parts taken from reference TRBV7-3 and TRBJ2-1, reads GAGVSQTPSNKVTEKGKYVELRCDPISGHTALYWYRQSLGQGPEFLIYFQGTGAADDSGLPNDRFFAVRPEGSVSTLKIQRTERGDSAVYLCASSLMGGSSYNEQFFGPGTRLTVL.

The chain couples TRBV21-1 to TRBJ2-3; the listed D gene, TRBD1, was not tested against the DNA. TRBV21-1 has pseudogene status. CDR3 size: 17 residues. This CDR3 is CASSPGQVGISTDTQYF. CDR3 sequence (DNA): TGTGCCAGCAGTCCGGGACAGGTCGGAATTAGCACAGATACGCAGTATTTT.

This sequence joins TRBV10-2 and TRBJ1-6; TRBD1 is a possible D gene (6 bases). The CDR3 contains 16 residues. Germline V CDR1 and CDR2: WSHSY, SAAADI. Trimming removed 3 bases at V and 7 bases at J, with 16 bases between. The CDR3 protein is CASSDLGAIPNSPLHF. In DNA, the CDR3 is TGCGCCAGCAGTGATTTGGGGGCGATTCCGAATTCACCCCTCCACTTT.

The rearrangement joins TRBV7-2 to TRBJ1-5; no reliable D call. In germline, CDR1 is SGHTA, CDR2 FQGNSA. The CDR3 totals 16 residues. V was pared by 1 base and J by 0 bases, with 10 bases between. DNA of the CDR3: TGTGCCAGCAGCTTAGTTGGAGGGATTAGCAATCAGCCCCAGCATTTT. Protein product: CASSLVGGISNQPQHF.

The chain carries TRBV5-1 and TRBJ2-1; D is perhaps TRBD1 (5 bases). Trimming stripped 0 bases from V and 10 bases from J, with 20 bases between. The CDR3 covers 16 residues. CDR1 is SGHRS and CDR2 is YFSETQ in the germline V gene. Here the CDR3 DNA reads TGCGCCAGCAGCTTGGCCCAGGGAAGATCTTTGTGGGAGCAGTTCTTC. Its translation is CASSLAQGRSLWEQFF.

This chain connects TRBV27 to TRBJ1-5; D gene unclear. This CDR3 has 14 amino acids. Germline V gene lookup returns CDR1 MNHEY and CDR2 SMNVEV (reference sequence). Trimming left V 1 base short and J 6 bases short, with 10 bases between. The CDR3 DNA sequence: TGTGCCAGCAGTTTATTGCCGCGGGGTCAGCCCCAGCATTTT. Translated, it gives CASSLLPRGQPQHF.

The table lists this clone with a few counts. The rearrangement uses TRBV7-2 and TRBJ1-2; 12 nucleotides agree with TRBD1. Germline trimming cut 3 bases from V and 3 bases from J; bases unmatched to any gene: 2. Germline CDR1 SGHTA, CDR2 FQGNSA. The CDR3 is 15 amino acids. Here the CDR3 DNA reads TGTGCCAGCAGCTTGGGACAGGGGGCCCACTATGGCTACACCTTC. Encoded protein: CASSLGQGAHYGYTF.

This clone was found once. The rearrangement joins TRBV11-2 to TRBJ2-1; D may be TRBD2 (5 bases). V lost 5 bases, J lost 3 bases, and 11 bases lay in between. CDR1 is SGHAT and CDR2 is FQNNGV in the germline V gene. The CDR3 spans 14 residues. CDR3 region: CASSRTGNYNEQFF. The CDR3 bases are TGTGCCAGCAGCCGTACGGGAAACTACAATGAGCAGTTCTTC.

This chain connects TRBV5-1 to TRBJ2-1; 8 positions match TRBD2. The CDR3 covers 17 residues. Trimming cost V 1 base and J 3 bases; bases outside gene matches: 9. The germline V gene has CDR1 SGHRS and CDR2 YFSETQ. CDR3 coding DNA: TGCGCCAGCAGCTTGTTCGGCGCGGGGGGACACTACAATGAGCAGTTCTTC. Its translation: CASSLFGAGGHYNEQFF.

The V and J genes are TRBV28 and TRBJ1-2; weak D call: TRBD1 (6 bases). Trimming took off 7 bases at V and 2 bases at J, with 14 bases between the two ends. The CDR3 has 14 amino acids. Looked up from germline, CDR1 is MDHEN and CDR2 is SYDVKM. The CDR3 sequence is CASTRSRGNYGYTF. CDR3 coding DNA: TGTGCCAGCACCCGTAGCAGGGGAAACTATGGCTACACCTTC.

J is TRBJ1-1 and V is TRBV20-1, with 7 bases matching TRBD1. V dropped 3 bases and J dropped 6; count of bases not matched to a gene: 13. Looked up from germline, CDR1 is DFQATT and CDR2 is SNEGSKA (reference sequence). The length of the CDR3 is 15 residues. In DNA form, the CDR3 reads TGCAGTGCTAGTCGCACAGGGGAATTTTACGCTGAAGCTTTCTTT. It is translated as CSASRTGEFYAEAFF.

V usage is TRBV11-2 and J usage is TRBJ2-1; a weak D match, TRBD1 (5 bases). The CDR3 is made up of 15 amino acids. Germline V lookup: CDR1 SGHAT, CDR2 FQNNGV. Trimming cost V 2 bases and J 9 bases, with 17 bases left between them. The CDR3 here is CASSLMTQVRSEQFF. The CDR3 nucleotides read TGTGCCAGCAGCTTAATGACACAGGTCCGTAGTGAGCAGTTCTTC.

The gene calls are TRBV7-6 and TRBJ2-5; 10 positions match TRBD2. Germline CDR1 SGHVS, CDR2 FNYEAQ. V was pared by 5 bases and J by 2 bases, with 2 bases of the junction left unmatched. The CDR3 loop spans 14 amino acids. In nucleotides, the CDR3 is TGTGCCAGCAGCCCTAGCGGGGGACAAGAGACCCAGTACTTC. Protein product: CASSPSGGQETQYF.